This T cell receptor beta chain was found in a study of blood T cell repertoires in COVID-19. Study-wide context: Some COVID-19 samples were acute and others convalescent; all came from the United States, Italy and Spain.

The CDR3 spans 13 residues. V dropped 2 bases and J dropped 5 bases, with 7 bases sitting between them. From germline, CDR1 is SGHVS and CDR2 FQNEAQ. This clone was seen a single time. Data came from immunoSEQ multiplex PCR; TCRdb stores just in-frame clones and leaves some out. The profile covers 50,000 or so clones, with under 90% appearing a single time and over 25% taken by the ten largest. The TCR was taken from a human donor in a cohort sampled during active COVID-19. The chain joins TRBV7-8 to TRBJ1-5; no clear D. The sample taken for sequencing was peripheral blood. DNA for the CDR3: TGTGCCAGCAGCTTAACCAGCGATCAGCCCCAGCATTTT. This translates into CASSLTSDQPQHF. Variable domain in full (rest from reference TRBV7-8 and TRBJ1-5): GAGVSQSPRYKVAKRGQDVALRCDPISGHVSLFWYQQALGQGPEFLTYFQNEAQLDKSGLPSDRFFAERPEGSVSTLKIQRTQQEDSAVYLCASSLTSDQPQHFGDGTRLSIL.